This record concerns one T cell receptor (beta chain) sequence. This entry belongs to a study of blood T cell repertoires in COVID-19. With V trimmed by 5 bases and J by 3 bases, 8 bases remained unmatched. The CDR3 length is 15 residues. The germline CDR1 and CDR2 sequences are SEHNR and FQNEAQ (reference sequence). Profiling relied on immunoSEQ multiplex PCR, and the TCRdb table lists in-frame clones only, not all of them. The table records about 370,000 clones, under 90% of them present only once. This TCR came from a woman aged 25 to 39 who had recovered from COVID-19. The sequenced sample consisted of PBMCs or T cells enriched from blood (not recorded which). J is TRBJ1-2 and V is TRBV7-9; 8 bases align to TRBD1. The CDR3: CASSQTPGGDYGYTF. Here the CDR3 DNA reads TGTGCCAGCAGCCAAACCCCAGGGGGCGACTATGGCTACACCTTC.